The source of this T cell receptor beta chain is a study of graft-versus-host responses after intestinal transplantation. Study overall: Multivisceral, liver-intestinal, or isolated intestinal grafts were transplanted into recipients.

To note about this clone: Its target is not known.

The study's findings and limits: In recipient marrow, GvH clones were found, and some appeared first in ileum or blood. Individuals who had graft-donor T cell macrochimerism had allografts that showed high graft-versus-host to host-versus-graft clonal ratios.

Clones were sequenced by immunoSEQ multiplex PCR, and TCRdb holds only the in-frame ones, with some missing. The data hold about 88,000 clones, with 75% to 95% observed a single time. This clonotype was sampled from a human donor who was the organ donor for an intestinal transplant. Source: unstimulated CD4+ T cells sorted from spleen or lymph node cells, taken before transplant.

The DNA for the CDR3 is TGTGCCTGGAGTGGATGGACAGGGGGCACAGATACGCAGTATTTT. This codes for CAWSGWTGGTDTQYF. The chain links TRBV30 to TRBJ2-3, with TRBD1 identical over 9 bases. The junction had 3 bases not matched to a gene; V was cut back by 1 base and J by 1 base. The CDR3 loop spans 15 amino acids. Per the germline V gene, CDR1 is GTSNPN and CDR2 is SVGIG (reference sequence).